This TCR beta chain was obtained from a study of shared clonotypes between healthy human individuals. Study as a whole: Aged 18 to 49, the donors were two women and a few men. General study findings and limits: Sequencing depth was predicted to influence how clonotypes are shared among donors.

In regard to this clone: What it recognizes is unknown.

V dropped 0 bases and J dropped 9; count of bases not matched to a gene: 7. This CDR3 has 14 amino acids. Germline-derived CDR1 and CDR2 are WSHSY and SAAADI. Sequenced by immunoSEQ multiplex PCR; TCRdb stores in-frame clones only, minus some. The sample holds approximately 2.3 million clones, over 85% seen once. V and J are TRBV10-2 and TRBJ2-5, with 7 bases matching TRBD2. Sample: naive CD4+ T cells from PBMCs. The subset denotes: CD45RA+ positively selected. This clonotype was sampled from a man younger than 35 in good health. Some clones in this sample may be carry-over from other donors' samples. The CDR3 is CASSESTLRGAQYF. The CDR3 bases are TGCGCCAGCAGTGAGTCGACCCTCCGGGGGGCCCAGTACTTC.